This T cell receptor beta chain was sequenced in a study of T cells in Graves' hyperthyroidism and ophthalmopathy. Overall study context: Peripheral blood sampling occurred at initial diagnosis, before any treatment.

This CDR3 comprises 14 residues. The J segment lost 2 bases and the V segment lost 5 bases, leaving 5 bases of the junction unmatched. CDR1 is ENHRY, CDR2 SYGVKD, per germline. Uncontrolled infection, other autoimmune disease, pregnancy or lactation barred patients from enrollment. The PBMCs had their origin in around 9.1 ml of fresh peripheral blood. It was RNA transcripts that yielded the amplified TCR beta CDR3 regions. An initial round of RT-PCR targeting the TCR CDR3 relied on the HTBI primer set. TCRdb reprocessed the multiplex PCR reads via MiXCR and lists one record per CDR3 protein. The sample has roughly 840,000 distinct CDR3 sequences, 35% to 45% seen once; the top ten hold around 10%.

Sequences were obtained from blood. The J gene is TRBJ2-5, the V gene TRBV10-3; TRBD1 matches at 7 bases. This receptor was obtained from a man aged 18-30 years with Graves' hyperthyroidism. The CDR3 loop is CAISSPGQQETQYF. The CDR3 nucleotides are TGTGCCATCAGTTCGCCGGGACAGCAAGAGACCCAGTACTTC.